The 14 T cell receptor beta chains given below trace back to one sample, sequenced in a study of cytomegalovirus exposure and HLA in healthy donors. PCR was performed using 60 Vbeta and 13 Jbeta primers. Only in-frame clones appear in the TCRdb table, and some are missing; sequencing was by immunoSEQ multiplex PCR. The clone table shows 50,000 or so clones, with the ten largest holding 9% to 15%. The sequenced sample consisted of PBMCs. Receptors were obtained from a woman aged 60-75 years in good health and CMV-seropositive.

The chain combines TRBV28 with TRBJ1-4; a weak D match, TRBD1 (5 bases). CDR1 is MDHEN, CDR2 SYDVKM, per germline. V lost 3 bases and J lost 8, with 16 bases in between. The CDR3 is made up of 15 amino acids. The DNA for the CDR3 is TGTGCCAGCAGTTTCGACGCTGCCCGGGGGGAAAAACTGTTTTTT. Its translation is CASSFDAARGEKLFF.

Remarks on this clone: A read error may produce the germline difference seen at one junction end. V is TRBV19 and J is TRBJ1-1, with D perhaps TRBD1 (5 bases). The CDR3 covers 16 residues. Germline V CDR1 and CDR2: LNHDA, SQIVND (reference sequence). For the CDR3, the DNA is TGTGCCAGTAGTATAGTAACAAGGGGCGTGAACACTGAAGATTTCTTT. It encodes CASSIVTRGVNTEDFF.

The rearrangement uses TRBV19 and TRBJ2-3; TRBD1 matches at 12 bases. The CDR3 is 16 amino acids. Germline CDR1 LNHDA, CDR2 SQIVND (reference sequence). With 4 bases clipped from V and 5 bases from J, the junction kept 7 bases outside the gene matches. The CDR3 nucleotides are TGTGCCAGTAGTACCAGGGACAGGGGGCGAGGAGATACGCAGTATTTT. Translated: CASSTRDRGRGDTQYF.

V and J are TRBV28 and TRBJ2-7; D is unclear. This CDR3 has 13 residues. Germline V gene sequence: CDR1 MDHEN, CDR2 SYDVKM. V lost 2 bases, J lost 5 bases, and 10 bases lay in between. CDR3 coding DNA: TGTGCCAGCAGTTTAACTTCTCCGGACGAGCAGTACTTC. Its protein product is CASSLTSPDEQYF.

CDR3 protein: CASNPQGMNTEAFF. CDR3 sequence (DNA): TGTGCCTCTAACCCTCAGGGGATGAACACTGAAGCTTTCTTT. The chain uses TRBV19 and TRBJ1-1, with D perhaps TRBD1 (6 bases). This CDR3 comprises 14 residues. CDR1 and CDR2 from the germline V gene are LNHDA and SQIVND (reference sequence). Trimming cost V 11 bases and J 0 bases, with 16 bases left between them. Combining the CDR3 with reference TRBV19 and TRBJ1-1 gives the whole variable domain DGGITQSPKYLFRKEGQNVTLSCEQNLNHDAMYWYRQDPGQGLRLIYYSQIVNDFQKGDIAEGYSVSREKKESFPLTVTSAQKNPTAFYLCASNPQGMNTEAFFGQGTRLTVV.

CDR3 DNA sequence: TGTGCCAGCAGCGTGCAGGTCGCCTACGAGCAGTACTTC. Translating it yields CASSVQVAYEQYF. This chain uses TRBV6-1 with TRBJ2-7; D gene unclear. The CDR3 sequence is 13 residues long. CDR1 MNHNS and CDR2 SASEGT come from the germline V gene. V was cut by 6 bases and J by 2 bases, with 11 bases left in between.

J is TRBJ2-3 and V is TRBV9; 13 nucleotides match TRBD2. The CDR3 runs 17 residues. Germline values: CDR1 SGDLS, CDR2 YYNGEE. After removal of 3 bases from V and 5 bases from J, the junction contained 9 bases not matched to a gene. The CDR3 sequence: CASSATSGGTSGDTQYF. For the CDR3, the DNA is TGTGCCAGCAGCGCGACTAGCGGGGGGACCTCAGGAGATACGCAGTATTTT.

The CDR3 here is CASSAQDSTEAFF. The CDR3 bases are TGTGCCAGCAGCGCCCAAGATAGCACTGAAGCTTTCTTT. The chain recombines TRBV9 with TRBJ1-1; D ambiguous. This CDR3 contains 13 residues. Germline V gene sequence: CDR1 SGDLS, CDR2 YYNGEE. Trimming left V 3 bases short and J 4 bases short, with 10 bases between. The whole variable domain, remainder taken from reference TRBV9 and TRBJ1-1, is DSGVTQTPKHLITATGQRVTLRCSPRSGDLSVYWYQQSLDQGLQFLIQYYNGEERAKGNILERFSAQQFPDLHSELNLSSLELGDSALYFCASSAQDSTEAFFGQGTRLTVV.

The rearrangement links TRBV6-5 to TRBJ2-2; D is unresolved. The CDR3 loop spans 12 amino acids. In germline, CDR1 is MNHEY, CDR2 SVGAGI. V lost 6 bases to trimming and J lost 3 bases, with 5 bases between them. In nucleotides, the CDR3 is TGTGCCAGCAGCCTTGACACCGGGGAGCTGTTTTTT. Its protein product is CASSLDTGELFF.

On this clone: Other DNA sequences within the sample encode an identical CDR3. This chain uses TRBV6-5 with TRBJ1-5, with 8 bases identical to TRBD1. This CDR3 has 13 residues. After removal of 6 bases from V and 7 bases from J, the junction contained 5 bases not matched to a gene. Germline values: CDR1 MNHEY, CDR2 SVGAGI. CDR3 loop: CASRLQGDQPQHF. As DNA, the CDR3 is TGTGCCAGCAGACTACAGGGGGACCAGCCCCAGCATTTT.

The rearrangement uses TRBV6-5 and TRBJ1-3; 9 positions agree with TRBD1. This CDR3 is built from 13 residues. The ends lost 9 bases at V and 2 bases at J; junction bases unmatched: 2. Germline V CDR1 and CDR2: MNHEY, SVGAGI. This CDR3 reads CASRTGAGNTIYF. The DNA for the CDR3 is TGTGCCAGTAGGACAGGGGCTGGAAACACCATATATTTT.

V usage is TRBV11-3 and J usage is TRBJ2-1; TRBD2 matches at 10 bases. The CDR3 is 19 residues long. Unmatched junction bases numbered 16, after V lost 6 bases and J lost 2 bases. In germline, CDR1 is SGHNT, CDR2 YENEEA. In DNA form, the CDR3 reads TGTGCCAGCAGGGCCCTCGGCGGAGCGGGGGGGCCGGCCTACAATGAGCAGTTCTTC. It is translated as CASRALGGAGGPAYNEQFF.

J is TRBJ1-4 and V is TRBV29-1; 7 bases line up with TRBD1. CDR1 SQVTM and CDR2 ANQGSEA come from the germline V gene. V dropped 6 bases and J dropped 5; count of bases not matched to a gene: 6. The length of the CDR3 is 13 residues. CDR3 nucleotides: TGCAGCGTCATAACAGGGGTGAATGAAAAACTGTTTTTT. It is translated as CSVITGVNEKLFF.

The chain uses TRBV11-2 and TRBJ2-5; 12 bases agree with TRBD2. Losses at the gene ends were 5 bases for V and 5 bases for J; bases not matched to a gene: 15. The germline CDR1 and CDR2 sequences are SGHAT and FQNNGV. The CDR3 is 18 amino acids. CDR3 sequence (DNA): TGTGCCAGCAGCCCCAGACTAGCGGGGGAACTACTGAAGGAGACCCAGTACTTC. It codes for CASSPRLAGELLKETQYF.